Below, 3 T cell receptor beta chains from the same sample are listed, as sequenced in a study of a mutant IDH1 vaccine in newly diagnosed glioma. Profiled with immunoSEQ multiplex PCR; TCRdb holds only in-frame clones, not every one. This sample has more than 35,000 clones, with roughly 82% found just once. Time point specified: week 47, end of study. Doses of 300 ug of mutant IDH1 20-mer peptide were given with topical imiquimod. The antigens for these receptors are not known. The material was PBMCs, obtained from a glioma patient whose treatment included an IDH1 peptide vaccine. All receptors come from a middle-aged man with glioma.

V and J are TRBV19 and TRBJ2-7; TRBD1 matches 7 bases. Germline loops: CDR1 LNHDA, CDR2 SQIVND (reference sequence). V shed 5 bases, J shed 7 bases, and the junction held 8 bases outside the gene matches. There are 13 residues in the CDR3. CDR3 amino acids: CASSETGRTEQYF. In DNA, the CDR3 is TGTGCCAGTAGTGAGACAGGGCGGACGGAGCAGTACTTC.

DNA for the CDR3: TGCGCCAGCAGCCAAGGCCCCAGCGGGGTAGGGCAAGAGACCCAGTACTTC. This sequence encodes CASSQGPSGVGQETQYF. The V call is TRBV4-1, the J call TRBJ2-5; 7 positions agree with TRBD2. The V and J ends lost 1 base and 2 bases, in that order; junction bases with no gene match: 10. This CDR3 comprises 17 residues. Per the germline V gene, CDR1 is MGHRA and CDR2 is YSYEKL.

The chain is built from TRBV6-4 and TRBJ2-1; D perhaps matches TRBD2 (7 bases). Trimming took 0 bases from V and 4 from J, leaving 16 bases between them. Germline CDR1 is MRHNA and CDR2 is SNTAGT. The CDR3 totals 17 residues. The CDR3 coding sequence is TGTGCCAGCAGTGACTCTGCCCGAAAGGGGGGGTACAATGAGCAGTTCTTC. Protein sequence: CASSDSARKGGYNEQFF.